These T cell receptor beta chains were read from a single sample in a study of T cell clonotyping in hematopoietic cell transplantation. The protocol was immunoSEQ multiplex PCR, while the TCRdb copy is restricted to in-frame clones and leaves out a portion. The sample includes around 5,000 clones, 32% seen only once; the top ten take about 17%. The source was peripheral blood mononuclear cells, collected before stem cell transplant. These TCRs come from a man aged 45-60 years with myelofibrosis. Some clones in this sample may be carry-over from other donors' samples. CDR3s include the opening cysteine and the closing phenylalanine or tryptophan. The order of the fields is CDR3 length, D gene, V gene, J gene, clone size, CDR3 protein, CDR3 DNA. D genes are given only for firm matches. Clone size, where shown, is once, few, many, or a class for clones that have expanded.

>12|-|TRBV6-5|TRBJ1-1|few
CASSYGGTEAFF
TGTGCCAGCAGTTACGGAGGGACTGAAGCTTTCTTT
>15|TRBD1|TRBV6-5|TRBJ1-2|-
CASSSGTGGIYGYTF
TGTGCCAGCAGTAGCGGGACAGGGGGGATCTATGGCTACACCTTC
>13|-|TRBV2|TRBJ1-1|-
CASSVSRRTEAFF
TGTGCCAGCAGTGTTAGTAGGAGGACTGAAGCTTTCTTT
>13|-|TRBV29-1|TRBJ1-1|-
CSVEKGGGTEAFF
TGCAGCGTTGAAAAAGGGGGGGGAACTGAAGCTTTCTTT
>14|-|TRBV30|TRBJ1-1|-
CAWSVPVGVTEAFF
TGTGCCTGGAGTGTTCCTGTCGGGGTCACTGAAGCTTTCTTT
>15|-|TRBV5-6|TRBJ2-5|-
CASSRVQADQETQYF
TGTGCCAGCAGCCGAGTACAGGCGGACCAAGAGACCCAGTACTTC
>13|-|TRBV6-5|TRBJ2-7|few
CASTSRLDYEQYF
TGTGCCAGCACATCTCGGTTGGACTACGAGCAGTACTTC
>12|TRBD2|TRBV29-1|TRBJ2-7|few
CSVDADSGTTYF
TGCAGCGTTGACGCGGATTCCGGGACTACGTACTTC
>12|-|TRBV5-7|TRBJ1-5|-
CASSTDRKPQHF
TGTGCCAGCAGCACGGACAGAAAGCCCCAGCATTTT
>14|TRBD1|TRBV30|TRBJ2-7|few
CAWMLRQGAYEQYF
TGTGCCTGGATGCTAAGACAGGGGGCCTACGAGCAGTACTTC
>13|-|TRBV28|TRBJ1-2|-
CASSLVGNYGYTF
TGTGCCAGCAGTTTGGTAGGGAACTATGGCTACACCTTC
>13|-|TRBV6-1|TRBJ1-1|-
CASSGIGNTEAFF
TGTGCCAGCAGTGGGATAGGTAACACTGAAGCTTTCTTT
>13|-|TRBV30|TRBJ1-2|few
CAWSVQPNYGYTF
TGTGCCTGGAGTGTACAGCCGAACTATGGCTACACCTTC
>15|TRBD1|TRBV9|TRBJ1-2|-
CASSVAGTGDYGYTF
TGTGCCAGCAGCGTAGCTGGGACAGGGGACTATGGCTACACCTTC
>13|-|TRBV30|TRBJ1-1|-
CAWSEQGNTEAFF
TGTGCCTGGAGTGAACAGGGTAACACTGAAGCTTTCTTT
>15|-|TRBV5-6|TRBJ2-7|few
CASSLRTSPLFEQYF
TGTGCCAGCAGCTTGCGCACTAGCCCCCTTTTCGAGCAGTACTTC
>14|-|TRBV5-6|TRBJ2-5|-
CASSLLGVRETQYF
TGTGCCAGCAGCTTATTAGGGGTACGGGAGACCCAGTACTTC
>13|-|TRBV5-6|TRBJ2-1|-
CASSVWTYNEQFF
TGTGCCAGCAGCGTATGGACCTACAATGAGCAGTTCTTC
>13|TRBD1|TRBV6-6|TRBJ1-5|medium-sized
CASMGQPNQPQHF
TGTGCCAGCATGGGACAGCCCAATCAGCCCCAGCATTTT
>15|-|TRBV25-1|TRBJ2-3|once
CASSEATRSTDTQYF
TGTGCCAGCAGTGAGGCGACTCGTAGCACAGATACGCAGTATTTT
>14|TRBD1|TRBV30|TRBJ2-7|few
CAWSGDSLSYEQYF
TGTGCCTGGAGTGGGGACAGTCTCTCCTACGAGCAGTACTTC
>16|-|TRBV30|TRBJ1-2|-
CAWSSVGLRGNYGYTF
TGTGCCTGGAGTTCCGTGGGGTTACGGGGAAACTATGGCTACACCTTC
>14|TRBD1|TRBV19|TRBJ2-3|few
CASTDRVIPDTQYF
TGTGCCAGTACAGACAGGGTAATCCCTGATACGCAGTATTTT
>11|-|TRBV5-6|TRBJ2-7|-
CASSLLREQYF
TGTGCCAGCAGCTTGTTGCGGGAGCAGTACTTC
>15|TRBD1|TRBV27|TRBJ2-7|few
CASSRGTGLAYEQYF
TGTGCCAGCAGTCGGGGGACAGGGCTAGCCTACGAGCAGTACTTC
>12|TRBD1|TRBV5-6|TRBJ2-7|-
CASSSGQYEQYF
TGTGCCAGCAGCTCGGGACAGTACGAGCAGTACTTC
>12|-|TRBV30|TRBJ2-5|once
CAWTGLGETQYF
TGTGCCTGGACAGGCCTAGGAGAGACCCAGTACTTC
>14|TRBD1|TRBV29-1|TRBJ2-7|-
CSVGTGSISYEQYF
TGCAGCGTTGGGACAGGGAGTATCTCCTACGAGCAGTACTTC
>11|-|TRBV30|TRBJ1-1|-
CAWETRAEAFF
TGTGCCTGGGAAACAAGAGCTGAAGCTTTCTTT
>14|-|TRBV30|TRBJ1-2|-
CAFYGGQGRYGYTF
TGTGCCTTCTACGGGGGGCAGGGACGGTATGGCTACACCTTC
>16|-|TRBV6-5|TRBJ2-5|-
CASSYEPPTRGETQYF
TGTGCCAGCAGTTACGAGCCTCCAACGAGGGGAGAGACCCAGTACTTC
>13|-|TRBV30|TRBJ1-2|-
CAWSVSEPYGYTF
TGTGCCTGGAGTGTATCCGAGCCCTATGGCTACACCTTC
>13|TRBD1|TRBV25-1|TRBJ2-7|-
CASSGDRAYEQYF
TGTGCCAGCAGTGGGGACAGAGCCTACGAGCAGTACTTC
>14|TRBD2|TRBV30|TRBJ2-1|-
CAWSVGTSNNEQFF
TGTGCCTGGAGTGTAGGGACTAGCAACAATGAGCAGTTCTTC
>16|TRBD1|TRBV29-1|TRBJ2-2|-
CSVESGTGVGTGELFF
TGCAGCGTTGAATCCGGGACAGGGGTAGGGACCGGGGAGCTGTTTTTT
>14|-|TRBV5-6|TRBJ2-7|few
CASSNPTNAYEQYF
TGTGCCAGCAGCAATCCCACCAACGCTTACGAGCAGTACTTC
>13|-|TRBV7-7|TRBJ1-1|-
CASSNGFNTEAFF
TGTGCCAGCAGCAACGGGTTTAACACTGAAGCTTTCTTT
>13|-|TRBV30|TRBJ2-1|few
CAWSGGKHNEQFF
TGTGCCTGGAGTGGCGGGAAACACAATGAGCAGTTCTTC
>14|TRBD1|TRBV6-5|TRBJ1-6|-
CASRGDRRYSPLHF
TGTGCCAGCAGGGGGGACAGGCGATATTCACCCCTCCACTTT
>15|TRBD1|TRBV9|TRBJ2-7|few
CASSVAGQGTYEQYF
TGTGCCAGCAGCGTAGCGGGACAGGGAACCTACGAGCAGTACTTC
>14|-|TRBV25-1|TRBJ1-2|-
CASSEGLGAGGYTF
TGTGCCAGCAGTGAGGGCCTAGGGGCGGGTGGCTACACCTTC
>13|-|TRBV25-1|TRBJ1-6|-
CASRRAPNSPLYF
TGTGCCAGCAGACGGGCCCCGAATTCACCCCTCTACTTT
>13|-|TRBV6-6|TRBJ2-5|-
CASSSTDQETQYF
TGTGCCAGCAGTTCGACAGACCAAGAGACCCAGTACTTC
>14|-|TRBV6-5|TRBJ2-7|few
CASSRSVSNYEQYF
TGTGCCAGCAGTCGCAGTGTTAGCAACTACGAGCAGTACTTC
>13|-|TRBV25-1|TRBJ1-1|few
CASSEISLPEAFF
TGTGCCAGCAGTGAAATTTCTTTACCTGAAGCTTTCTTT
>15|-|TRBV30|TRBJ2-5|few
CAWSGGSGVGETQYF
TGTGCCTGGAGCGGTGGATCGGGGGTAGGAGAGACCCAGTACTTC
>14|-|TRBV6-5|TRBJ1-6|few
CASSYSFTGSPLHF
TGTGCCAGCAGTTACTCGTTTACAGGGTCACCCCTCCACTTT
>16|TRBD1|TRBV30|TRBJ1-2|-
CAWSFGGTALNYGYTF
TGTGCCTGGAGTTTTGGTGGGACAGCTCTTAACTATGGCTACACCTTC
>12|-|TRBV30|TRBJ2-7|-
CVLEGPAYEQYF
TGTGTGTTAGAGGGTCCAGCCTACGAGCAGTACTTC